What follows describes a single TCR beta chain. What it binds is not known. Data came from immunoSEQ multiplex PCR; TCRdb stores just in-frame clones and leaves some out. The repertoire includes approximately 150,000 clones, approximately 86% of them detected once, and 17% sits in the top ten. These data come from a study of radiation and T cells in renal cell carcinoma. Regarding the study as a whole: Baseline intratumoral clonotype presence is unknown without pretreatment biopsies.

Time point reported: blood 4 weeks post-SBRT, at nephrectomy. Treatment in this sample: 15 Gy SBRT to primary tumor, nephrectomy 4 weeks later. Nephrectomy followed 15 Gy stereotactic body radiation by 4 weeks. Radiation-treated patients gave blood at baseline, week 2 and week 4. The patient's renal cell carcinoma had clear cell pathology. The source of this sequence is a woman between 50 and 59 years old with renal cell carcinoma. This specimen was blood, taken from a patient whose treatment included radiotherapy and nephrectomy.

Here the CDR3 DNA reads TGTGCCAGCAGCTTAGGGCCGGAAAACTATGGCTACACCTTC. It codes for CASSLGPENYGYTF. The chain carries TRBV11-2 and TRBJ1-2, with unresolved D. This CDR3 has 14 residues. The V gene lost 1 base and the J gene lost 2 bases, with 8 bases spanning the gap. Germline V lookup: CDR1 SGHAT, CDR2 FQNNGV.